The clone carrying this T cell receptor (beta chain) was found many times. The antigen is undetermined. As to time point: sample taken at primary tumor resection. TCRdb reprocessed the 5' RACE reads via MiXCR and lists one record per CDR3 protein. The sample carries 5,000 to 6,000 distinct CDR3 sequences, around 4% recorded once. The sample comes from a study of spatial heterogeneity in lung cancer. V was pared by 3 bases and J by 6 bases, with 6 bases between. The CDR3 consists of 12 residues. Study-wide results and limits: Counts that tracked tumor mutation counts were those of expanded intratumoral alpha and beta TCRs.

Sequences were derived from lung tumor tissue, sampled at surgery. J is TRBJ1-5 and V is TRBV12-3 or TRBV12-4; D is uncertain. This receptor was identified in a female donor with early-stage non-small cell lung cancer. CDR3 residues: CASSFGSQPQHF. For the CDR3, the DNA is TGTGCCAGCAGTTTCGGTAGTCAGCCCCAGCATTTT.